The next 26 T cell receptor beta chains were all read from a single sample in a study of T cells after yellow fever vaccination. TCRdb recomputed calls from the 5' RACE reads with MiXCR, one row per CDR3 protein. The table shows tens of thousands of distinct CDR3 sequences, with approximately 7% occurring only once. This material consisted of CD8+ T cells sorted from PBMCs, taken roughly 14 days after the first yellow fever vaccination. The receptors come from a man aged 18-30 years who received the YFV17D yellow fever vaccine.

In its sample, this clonotype was seen many times. V usage is TRBV6-6 and J usage is TRBJ1-1; D is uncertain. The germline V gene encodes CDR1 MNHNY and CDR2 SVGAGI (reference sequence). With 7 bases removed from V and 5 bases from J, the gap between germline ends came to 5 bases. CDR3 length: 10 residues. CDR3: CASMGTEAFF. For the CDR3, the DNA is TGTGCCAGCATGGGAACTGAAGCTTTCTTT.

The chain carries TRBV30 and TRBJ2-7; D tentatively fits TRBD1 or TRBD2 (5 bases each). Trimming removed 7 bases from V and 4 bases from J, with 32 bases in between. Germline V lookup: CDR1 GTSNPN, CDR2 SVGIG (reference sequence). The CDR3 totals 18 residues. The CDR3 here is CASCQGLLEGRGLYEQYF. The DNA of the CDR3 is TGTGCCTCCTGCCAAGGTTTGCTTGAGGGACGGGGCCTATACGAGCAGTACTTC.

This clonotype occurred many times. This chain connects TRBV2 to TRBJ2-2, with D perhaps given as TRBD1 or TRBD2 (5 bases each). Germline CDR1 SNHLY, CDR2 FYNNEI. The CDR3 runs 13 residues. V lost 8 bases and J lost 5, with 12 bases in between. In nucleotides, the CDR3 is TGTGCCAGCTGCTGGGGGAGAACCGGGGAGCTGTTTTTT. Protein sequence: CASCWGRTGELFF.

This clonotype was detected a few times. This may come from a read error, since a much larger clone is one base off. This chain connects TRBV29-1 to TRBJ2-5, with a tentative D call TRBD1 (6 bases). The germline CDR1 and CDR2 sequences are SQVTM and ANQGSEA. The CDR3 contains 14 residues. Trimming removed 6 bases from V and 5 bases from J, with 19 bases in between. The DNA of the CDR3 is TGCAGCGTCCACCCCCGAGGGGGATTTGAGACCCAGTACTTC. It codes for CSVHPRGGFETQYF.

This clonotype was counted ten times or more. V usage is TRBV5-5 and J usage is TRBJ2-7, with 7 bases matching TRBD1. Per germline, CDR1 SGHKS and CDR2 YYEKEE (reference sequence). With V trimmed by 1 base and J by 0 bases, 7 bases remained unmatched. There are 16 residues in the CDR3. The CDR3 bases are TGTGCCAGCAGCTTGCCCGACAGGGAAACCTCCTACGAGCAGTACTTC. Translation gives CASSLPDRETSYEQYF.

This clonotype was seen a handful of times. This chain connects TRBV29-1 to TRBJ2-7; maybe TRBD1 (7 bases). Trimming took 6 bases from V and 4 from J, leaving 16 bases between them. Germline V gives CDR1 SQVTM, CDR2 ANQGSEA. The CDR3 is 13 amino acids. The CDR3: CSVDDRAGYEQYF. CDR3 nucleotide sequence: TGCAGCGTGGACGACAGGGCGGGGTACGAGCAGTACTTC.

This clonotype was picked up many times. The chain has TRBV7-2 and TRBJ2-5; D is perhaps TRBD1 (5 bases). The V gene lost 5 bases and the J gene lost 5 bases, with 24 bases spanning the gap. There are 17 residues in the CDR3. Germline-derived CDR1 and CDR2 are SGHTA and FQGNSA. The CDR3: CASSQLGQRAGRETQYF. CDR3 coding DNA: TGTGCCAGCAGCCAGCTGGGGCAGCGAGCCGGGCGTGAGACCCAGTACTTC.

This clonotype was seen repeatedly, ten times or more. This sequence joins TRBV12-3 or TRBV12-4 and TRBJ2-5, with D perhaps matching TRBD2 (6 bases). Trimming removed 2 bases from V and 5 bases from J, with 15 bases in between. The CDR3 spans 15 residues. CDR3 in amino acids: CASSLSPGGGETQYF. The CDR3 coding sequence is TGTGCCAGCAGTTTATCTCCGGGTGGAGGGGAGACCCAGTACTTC.

This clonotype has ten or more counts. V and J are TRBV28 and TRBJ2-1; no reliable D call. Trimming shortened V by 6 bases and J by 4 bases, and 19 bases separated the two germline ends. CDR3 length equals 16 residues. Germline V CDR1 and CDR2: MDHEN, SYDVKM. The CDR3 reads CASRSESSPPYNEQFF. For the CDR3, the DNA is TGTGCCAGCAGATCAGAATCTAGTCCCCCATACAATGAGCAGTTCTTC.

This clonotype was counted many times. This sequence joins TRBV5-1 and TRBJ1-2; D may be TRBD1 (6 bases). This CDR3 comprises 15 residues. V was clipped by 0 bases and J by 2 bases, with 11 bases between them. Germline V gene sequence: CDR1 SGHRS, CDR2 YFSETQ. CDR3 residues: CASSLVAGDNYGYTF. CDR3 bases: TGCGCCAGCAGCTTGGTTGCAGGGGACAACTATGGCTACACCTTC. Full variable domain (remainder filled in from reference TRBV5-1 and TRBJ1-2): KAGVTQTPRYLIKTRGQQVTLSCSPISGHRSVSWYQQTPGQGLQFLFEYFSETQRNKGNFPGRFSGRQFSNSRSEMNVSTLELGDSALYLCASSLVAGDNYGYTFGSGTRLTVV.

The chain combines TRBV29-1 with TRBJ2-7; TRBD2 is a possible D gene (6 bases). Trimming removed 1 base at V and 4 bases at J, with 8 bases between. CDR1 SQVTM and CDR2 ANQGSEA come from the germline V gene. The CDR3 has 12 residues. For the CDR3, the DNA is TGCAGCGTTGAAGGGACTAAATACGAGCAGTACTTC. This encodes CSVEGTKYEQYF.

This clonotype was seen many times. The chain uses TRBV6-4 and TRBJ2-3; D unclear. The CDR3 contains 13 residues. Per the germline V gene, CDR1 is MRHNA and CDR2 is SNTAGT. Trimming removed 3 bases at V and 0 bases at J, with 4 bases between. The CDR3 reads CASSEASTDTQYF. DNA of the CDR3: TGTGCCAGCAGTGAAGCAAGCACAGATACGCAGTATTTT.

This clonotype was seen repeatedly, ten times or more. The J gene is TRBJ1-1, the V gene TRBV20-1; 11 bases fit TRBD1. CDR3 length equals 14 residues. Germline V lookup: CDR1 DFQATT, CDR2 SNEGSKA (reference sequence). The trim removed 3 bases at V and 3 bases at J, leaving 3 bases unmatched. The CDR3 coding sequence is TGCAGTGCTAGGGGGACAGGGGGGGACACTGAAGCTTTCTTT. Translating it yields CSARGTGGDTEAFF.

This clonotype was observed many times. The gene calls are TRBV4-2 and TRBJ2-7, with D perhaps TRBD2 (6 bases). The length of the CDR3 is 17 residues. Germline V gene data show CDR1 as LGHNA and CDR2 as YNFKEQ. Trimming took 0 bases from V and 2 from J, leaving 17 bases between them. The CDR3 loop reads CASSQEGEEGSPYEQYF. Written as DNA, the CDR3 is TGTGCCAGCAGCCAAGAGGGAGAGGAGGGGTCCCCCTACGAGCAGTACTTC.

This clonotype has at least ten counts. V is TRBV12-3 or TRBV12-4 and J is TRBJ2-6, with D possibly matching TRBD1 (6 bases). The CDR3 has 17 residues. V was cut by 3 bases and J by 0 bases, with 12 bases left in between. The CDR3 DNA is TGTGCCAGCAGTTTGTCAGGGGACCTCTCTGGGGCCAACGTCCTGACTTTC. Translation gives CASSLSGDLSGANVLTF.

This clonotype has just a few counts. This chain links TRBV11-2 with TRBJ2-2; D gene uncertain. This CDR3 region has 12 residues. The V end lost 2 bases, the J end lost 10 bases, and 8 bases lay between the germline ends. The germline CDR1 and CDR2 sequences are SGHAT and FQNNGV. This CDR3 is CASSLSATELFF. CDR3 DNA sequence: TGTGCCAGCAGCTTATCGGCGACGGAGCTGTTTTTT.

Points on this clonotype: One end of the junction fails to match germline, which may point to a read error. The J gene is TRBJ1-5, the V gene TRBV6-5, with D uncertain. The CDR3 is 13 amino acids. CDR1 is MNHEY, CDR2 SVGAGI, per germline. As DNA, the CDR3 is TGTGCCAGCAGTTTCTCTAGCAAACAGCCCCAGCATTTT. This codes for CASSFSSKQPQHF.

The chain links TRBV4-3 to TRBJ1-1, with D perhaps matching TRBD1 (6 bases). Between the trimmed V and J ends, which lost 0 bases and 11 bases, there was a span of 19 bases. The CDR3 spans 15 residues. Germline V gives CDR1 LGHNA, CDR2 YSLEER. The CDR3 sequence: CASSQDWGVNQGAFF. CDR3 sequence (DNA): TGCGCCAGCAGCCAAGATTGGGGAGTTAATCAGGGGGCTTTCTTT.

With regard to this clonotype: A read error may be the cause here, since a much bigger clone is one base away. The chain recombines TRBV19 with TRBJ1-1; perhaps TRBD1 as D (5 bases). V was shortened by 10 bases and J by 4 bases, with 16 bases between the two germline ends. Germline V lookup: CDR1 LNHDA, CDR2 SQIVND (reference sequence). CDR3 size: 13 residues. CDR3 coding DNA: TGTGCCACTAGCCTCGGGGGATTCACTGAAGCTTTCTTT. Translation: CATSLGGFTEAFF.

A note on this clonotype: Given a much more abundant clone one base away, this may be a read error. The rearrangement uses TRBV5-1 and TRBJ2-1; TRBD1 might be the D (6 bases). This CDR3 region has 14 residues. Looked up from germline, CDR1 is SGHRS and CDR2 is YFSETQ. The CDR3 DNA reads as TGCACCAGCAGCTTGGGGCAGGGGAACAATGAGCAGTTCTTC. It translates to CTSSLGQGNNEQFF.

In this sample, this clonotype turned up many times. The chain uses TRBV6-1 and TRBJ1-2; 8 positions match TRBD1. Trimming cost V 1 base and J 6 bases; bases outside gene matches: 10. CDR1 and CDR2 from the germline V gene are MNHNS and SASEGT. This CDR3 spans 16 amino acids. CDR3 residues: CASSEEDRELSHGYTF. The CDR3 DNA reads as TGTGCCAGCAGTGAAGAGGACAGGGAGCTTTCCCATGGCTACACCTTC.

The chain uses TRBV11-2 and TRBJ2-3; unclear D gene. This CDR3 region has 17 residues. With 7 bases removed from V and 3 bases from J, the gap between germline ends came to 23 bases. CDR1 is SGHAT and CDR2 is FQNNGV in the germline V gene. The CDR3 protein is CASTIVTVSPATDTQYF. DNA of the CDR3: TGTGCCAGCACAATAGTTACGGTATCGCCGGCGACAGATACGCAGTATTTT.

The chain recombines TRBV29-1 with TRBJ2-1, with D possibly TRBD2 on 6 matching bases. Trimming removed 3 bases at V and 3 bases at J, with 12 bases between. The CDR3 has 14 residues. In germline, CDR1 is SQVTM, CDR2 ANQGSEA. This CDR3 is CSVDGRGNYNEQFF. The CDR3 nucleotides are TGCAGCGTTGATGGACGGGGGAACTACAATGAGCAGTTCTTC.

This clonotype was found many times. The chain uses TRBV5-1 and TRBJ1-2; TRBD1 might be the D (5 bases). Trimming shortened V by 4 bases and J by 5 bases, and 12 bases separated the two germline ends. Per germline, CDR1 SGHRS and CDR2 YFSETQ. The CDR3 runs 13 residues. This CDR3 reads CASSMGRIYGYTF. The CDR3 DNA is TGCGCCAGCAGCATGGGACGGATATATGGCTACACCTTC.

This clonotype has at least ten counts. The V and J genes are TRBV7-2 and TRBJ2-1; TRBD2 is a possible D gene (5 bases). This CDR3 is built from 16 residues. Germline V gene sequence: CDR1 SGHTA, CDR2 FQGNSA. Trimming left V 1 base short and J 0 bases short, with 10 bases between. This CDR3 is CASSLGTGYSYNEQFF. The CDR3 DNA reads as TGTGCCAGCAGCTTAGGTACGGGATACTCCTACAATGAGCAGTTCTTC.

With regard to this clonotype: This may be a read error: a much more frequent sequence differs by one nucleotide. This chain joins TRBV4-1 and TRBJ2-1; D may be TRBD1 (6 bases). CDR1 is MGHRA, CDR2 YSYEKL, per germline. The CDR3 sequence is 12 residues long. The CDR3 DNA is TGCGCCAGCAACCAAGCCTTAGGGGGAGAGTTCTTC. It yields the protein CASNQALGGEFF.